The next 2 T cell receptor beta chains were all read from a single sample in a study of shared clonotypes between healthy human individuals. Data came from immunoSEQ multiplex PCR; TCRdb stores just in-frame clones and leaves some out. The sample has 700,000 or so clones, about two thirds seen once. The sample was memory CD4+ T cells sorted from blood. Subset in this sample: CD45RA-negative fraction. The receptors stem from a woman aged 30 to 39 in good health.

CDR3 in amino acids: CASSQRLAGKETQYF. The CDR3 region has the DNA TGTGCCAGCAGCCAGAGACTAGCGGGTAAAGAGACCCAGTACTTC. V usage is TRBV7-8 and J usage is TRBJ2-5, with TRBD2 matching 10 bases. This CDR3 is built from 15 residues. With V trimmed by 5 bases and J by 3 bases, 6 bases remained unmatched. Germline V gives CDR1 SGHVS, CDR2 FQNEAQ. Drawing the rest from reference TRBV7-8 and TRBJ2-5, the complete variable domain is GAGVSQSPRYKVAKRGQDVALRCDPISGHVSLFWYQQALGQGPEFLTYFQNEAQLDKSGLPSDRFFAERPEGSVSTLKIQRTQQEDSAVYLCASSQRLAGKETQYFGPGTRLLVL.

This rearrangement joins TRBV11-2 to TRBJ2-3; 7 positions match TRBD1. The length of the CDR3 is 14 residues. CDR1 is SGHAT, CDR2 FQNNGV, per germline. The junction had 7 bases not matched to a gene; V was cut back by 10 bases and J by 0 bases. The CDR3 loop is CATSRGQSTDTQYF. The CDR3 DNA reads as TGTGCCACCTCAAGGGGACAGAGCACAGATACGCAGTATTTT.